Given below is one T cell receptor (beta chain) in context. This sample was taken from a study of blood T cell repertoires in COVID-19. Profiled with immunoSEQ multiplex PCR; TCRdb holds only in-frame clones, not every one. This table holds roughly 260,000 clones, 88% found once. This CDR3 comprises 12 residues. Unmatched junction bases numbered 3, after V lost 4 bases and J lost 8 bases. The germline CDR1 and CDR2 sequences are LGHNA and YNFKEQ. Material for sequencing was peripheral blood. The clonotype originates from a man between 60 and 75 years old who had recovered from COVID-19. J is TRBJ1-2 and V is TRBV4-2, with 8 bases lining up with TRBD1. As DNA, the CDR3 is TGTGCCAGCAGCCGGACAGGGCTCGGCTACACCTTC. Protein sequence: CASSRTGLGYTF.